The next 8 T cell receptor beta chains were all read from a single sample in a study of OX40 agonist ivuxolimab in advanced cancers. Using immunoSEQ multiplex PCR, the repertoire was profiled, and TCRdb retains in-frame clones only, with some absent. The sample contains under 100,000 clones, 80% to 95% of which appear only once. This sample comprised CD4+ or CD8+ T cells sorted from blood, obtained in a trial of the OX40 agonist ivuxolimab. Source of these receptors: an adult with an advanced solid tumor such as melanoma, head and neck, liver or kidney cancer.

This clone was detected once. The chain is built from TRBV7-2 and TRBJ2-2, with a weak D call TRBD2 (7 bases). Germline CDR1 reads SGHTA; CDR2 reads FQGNSA. This CDR3 is 16 amino acids long. V was trimmed by 5 bases and J by 4 bases, leaving 17 bases between them. CDR3 nucleotide sequence: TGTGCCAGCAGCCACACCCGGGGGGCTGGCACCGGGGAGCTGTTTTTT. Encoded protein: CASSHTRGAGTGELFF.

The chain carries TRBV21-1 and TRBJ2-6; the table names TRBD1, a call not compared with the DNA. TRBV21-1 is a pseudogene segment. The CDR3 runs 15 residues. In nucleotides, the CDR3 is TGTGCCAGCAGCGGCAGGGGGCTGGGGGCCAACGTCCTGACTTTC. Protein product: CASSGRGLGANVLTF.

J is TRBJ1-3 and V is TRBV23-1, with D unclear. TRBV23-1 has ORF status, its function being uncertain. V was pared by 0 bases and J by 0 bases, with 12 bases between. CDR3 size: 17 residues. The CDR3 nucleotides read TGCGCCAGCAGTCAATCGAAGGGAGAAGTCTCTGGAAACACCATATATTTT. This encodes CASSQSKGEVSGNTIYF.

Here the CDR3 reads CASSANRNGGELFF. The CDR3 bases are TGTGCCAGCAGCGCCAACCGGAACGGCGGGGAGCTGTTTTTT. The chain joins TRBV7-9 to TRBJ2-2; D call uncertain. CDR3 length: 14 residues. Trimming removed 5 bases at V and 7 bases at J, with 14 bases between. Per the germline V gene, CDR1 is SEHNR and CDR2 is FQNEAQ (reference sequence).

The rearrangement links TRBV5-4 to TRBJ2-7, with 8 bases fitting TRBD2. The CDR3 consists of 15 residues. With 2 bases clipped from V and 6 bases from J, the junction kept 10 bases outside the gene matches. Germline V gene lookup returns CDR1 SGHNT and CDR2 YYREEE (reference sequence). The CDR3 nucleotides are TGTGCCAGCAGCTTCGGGAGGGCTAGCGCAGGCGAGCAGTACTTC. This codes for CASSFGRASAGEQYF. The full variable domain, its missing parts supplied by reference TRBV5-4 and TRBJ2-7, is ETGVTQSPTHLIKTRGQQVTLRCSSQSGHNTVSWYQQALGQGPQFIFQYYREEENGRGNFPPRFSGLQFPNYSSELNVNALELDDSALYLCASSFGRASAGEQYFGPGTRLTVT.

V gene TRBV28 combines with J gene TRBJ2-1; TRBD2 matches at 9 bases. CDR3 length equals 15 residues. Per the germline V gene, CDR1 is MDHEN and CDR2 is SYDVKM. The V gene end was trimmed by 6 bases and the J gene end by 10 bases; junction bases not matched to a gene: 13. The CDR3 protein is CASSPPGLASREQFF. In nucleotides, the CDR3 is TGTGCCAGCAGCCCCCCGGGACTAGCCTCCCGGGAGCAGTTCTTC.

The chain couples TRBV14 to TRBJ2-5; the match to TRBD2 covers 14 bases. Trimming removed 1 base from V and 5 bases from J; junction bases left unmatched: 0. Germline loops: CDR1 SGHDN, CDR2 FVKESK. The CDR3 extends over 15 amino acids. The CDR3 DNA is TGTGCCAGCAGCCAAGGACTAGCGGGAGGGGAGACCCAGTACTTC. Translation: CASSQGLAGGETQYF. Together with reference TRBV14 and TRBJ2-5, the CDR3 gives the full variable domain: EAGVTQFPSHSVIEKGQTVTLRCDPISGHDNLYWYRRVMGKEIKFLLHFVKESKQDESGMPNNRFLAERTGGTYSTLKVQPAELEDSGVYFCASSQGLAGGETQYFGPGTRLLVL.

V is TRBV9 and J is TRBJ2-5; TRBD2 aligns across 10 bases. V lost 10 bases and J lost 4; bases outside the gene matches: 13. The CDR3 covers 15 residues. Germline values: CDR1 SGDLS, CDR2 YYNGEE. The CDR3 protein is CASGALAGDGETQYF. The CDR3 DNA reads TGTGCCTCCGGCGCCCTAGCGGGAGATGGAGAGACCCAGTACTTC.